The present entry profiles one TCR beta chain with its context. Participants were placed into cohorts based on the clinical history they reported. This entry belongs to a study of blood T cell repertoires in COVID-19. Overall study context: Researchers got acute and convalescent COVID-19 samples from the United States, Italy and Spain.

Study processing details: Scientists estimated how many nucleated cells there were by amplifying reference gene primers. Data came from immunoSEQ multiplex PCR; TCRdb stores just in-frame clones and leaves some out. The DNA gave D and trimming, while V, J and clone size come from that table. This table holds 130,000 to 150,000 clones, 70% to 90% found once. The sample consisted of PBMCs or T cells enriched from blood (not recorded which). This clonotype was obtained from a woman aged 25 to 39 with acute COVID-19.

CDR3 loop: CASRASGSPGELFF. In DNA form, the CDR3 reads TGTGCCAGTAGGGCTAGCGGGAGTCCCGGGGAGCTGTTTTTT. The V call is TRBV19, the J call TRBJ2-2, with TRBD2 matching over 10 bases. The CDR3 consists of 14 residues. Germline trimming cut 6 bases from V and 6 bases from J; bases unmatched to any gene: 4. Germline V CDR1 and CDR2: LNHDA, SQIVND (reference sequence).